Each of the 11 T cell receptor beta chains below was sequenced from the same sample in a study of OX40 agonist ivuxolimab in advanced cancers. Sequencing was performed with immunoSEQ multiplex PCR; in TCRdb, only in-frame clones are kept and a portion is missing. The top ten hold 0.38% of the sample, which has around 40,000 clones, more than 75% seen once. This material consisted of CD4+ or CD8+ T cells sorted from blood, taken in a trial of the OX40 agonist ivuxolimab. These receptors were taken from an adult with an advanced solid tumor such as melanoma, head and neck, liver or kidney cancer.

The rearrangement joins TRBV2 to TRBJ2-3; D gene unclear. Germline assignment: CDR1 SNHLY and CDR2 FYNNEI. V lost 4 bases to trimming and J lost 6 bases, with 11 bases between them. This CDR3 has 13 residues. CDR3 nucleotides: TGTGCCAGCAGTGTGGAGCCTCCGGATACGCAGTATTTT. Its translation is CASSVEPPDTQYF.

V is TRBV7-2 and J is TRBJ1-5; D is uncertain. V was pared by 5 bases and J by 0 bases, with 5 bases between. The germline V gene has CDR1 SGHTA and CDR2 FQGNSA. The CDR3 is 13 residues long. The CDR3 coding sequence is TGTGCCAGCAGCGCAACTAGCAATCAGCCCCAGCATTTT. Translation gives CASSATSNQPQHF.

The chain carries TRBV6-5 and TRBJ1-1; no clear D gene. The V gene's germline CDR1 is MNHEY and CDR2 SVGAGI. The V end was cut by 5 bases, the J end by 1 base, with 11 bases between. The CDR3 has 14 amino acids. The CDR3 loop is CASSRTQENTEAFF. Here the CDR3 DNA reads TGTGCCAGCAGTCGGACCCAAGAGAACACTGAAGCTTTCTTT.

V usage is TRBV9 and J usage is TRBJ1-6; D is unclear. Germline V gives CDR1 SGDLS, CDR2 YYNGEE. The CDR3 length is 16 residues. The V end was cut by 0 bases, the J end by 6 bases, with 13 bases between. CDR3 nucleotide sequence: TGTGCCAGCAGCGTAGACAGCAGAGCGATTAATTCACCCCTCCACTTT. Encoded protein: CASSVDSRAINSPLHF.

This chain joins TRBV2 and TRBJ1-1; TRBD1 aligns across 7 bases. V gave up 7 bases and J gave up 0 bases; unmatched junction bases: 2. Germline V gene data show CDR1 as SNHLY and CDR2 as FYNNEI. This CDR3 region has 13 residues. CDR3: CASTGQLNTEAFF. Here the CDR3 DNA reads TGTGCCAGCACGGGACAGTTGAACACTGAAGCTTTCTTT.

This clone occurred once. The CDR3 spells CASSQVPGASLLRQFF. CDR3 nucleotides: TGCGCCAGCAGCCAAGTGCCAGGGGCCTCTCTTTTGCGGCAGTTCTTC. The chain carries TRBV4-1 and TRBJ2-1; D possibly corresponds to TRBD1 (6 bases). Germline-derived CDR1 and CDR2 are MGHRA and YSYEKL. Trimming took off 1 base at V and 12 bases at J, with 22 bases between the two ends. The CDR3 has 16 residues.

This chain links TRBV7-9 with TRBJ1-5; TRBD1 matches at 9 bases. The CDR3 runs to 18 residues. V was pared by 7 bases and J by 5 bases, with 18 bases of the junction left unmatched. Germline V CDR1 and CDR2: SEHNR, FQNEAQ (reference sequence). CDR3 sequence: CASTPGGPTGGNDQPQHF. CDR3 DNA sequence: TGTGCCAGCACCCCCGGGGGGCCGACAGGGGGAAACGATCAGCCCCAGCATTTT. Using reference TRBV7-9 and TRBJ1-5 for the parts outside the CDR3, the full variable domain is DTGVSQNPRHKITKRGQNVTFRCDPISEHNRLYWYRQTLGQGPEFLTYFQNEAQLEKSRLLSDRFSAERPKGSFSTLEIQRTEQGDSAMYLCASTPGGPTGGNDQPQHFGDGTRLSIL.

Comment on this clone: Other DNA sequences from this sample encode an identical CDR3 as well. The chain uses TRBV7-2 and TRBJ2-7; D is tentatively TRBD1 or TRBD2 (5 bases each). The CDR3 covers 13 residues. The ends were cut back, 0 bases at V and 4 bases at J, with 7 bases in the middle. Germline V lookup: CDR1 SGHTA, CDR2 FQGNSA. In nucleotides, the CDR3 is TGTGCCAGCAGCTTAGCTGGGGGATACGAGCAGTACTTC. Translating it yields CASSLAGGYEQYF.

The chain employs TRBV6-5 and TRBJ2-5; no clear D gene. The germline V and J ends were trimmed by 6 bases and 0 bases, with 5 bases remaining between them. The CDR3 runs 12 residues. CDR1 is MNHEY, CDR2 SVGAGI, per germline. CDR3 amino acids: CASRINQETQYF. The CDR3 bases are TGTGCCAGCAGGATAAACCAAGAGACCCAGTACTTC.

The CDR3 protein is CASRPRGTGTYNEQFF. DNA of the CDR3: TGTGCCAGCAGACCAAGAGGGACAGGGACCTACAATGAGCAGTTCTTC. This rearrangement joins TRBV7-9 to TRBJ2-1; the match to TRBD1 covers 9 bases. After removal of 6 bases from V and 2 bases from J, the junction contained 8 bases not matched to a gene. The CDR3 covers 16 residues. CDR1 and CDR2 (germline): SEHNR, FQNEAQ (reference sequence).

The V call is TRBV7-7, the J call TRBJ2-2, with 8 positions matching TRBD2. V was clipped by 1 base and J by 1 base; unmatched bases: 2. Germline-derived CDR1 and CDR2 are SSHAT and FNYEAQ (reference sequence). The CDR3 extends over 16 amino acids. CDR3 coding DNA: TGTGCCAGCAGCTTAGGGCTAGCGGGGAACACCGGGGAGCTGTTTTTT. Protein: CASSLGLAGNTGELFF.